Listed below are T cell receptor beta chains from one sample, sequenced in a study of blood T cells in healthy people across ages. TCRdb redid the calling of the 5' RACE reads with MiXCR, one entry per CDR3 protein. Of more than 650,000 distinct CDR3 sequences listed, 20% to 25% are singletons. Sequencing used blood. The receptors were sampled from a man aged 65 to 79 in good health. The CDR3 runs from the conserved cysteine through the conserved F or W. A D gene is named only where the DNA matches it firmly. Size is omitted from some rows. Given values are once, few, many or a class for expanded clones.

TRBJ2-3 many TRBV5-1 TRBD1 CASSSGTGTDTQYF TGCGCCAGCAGCTCCGGGACAGGGACAGATACGCAGTATTTT
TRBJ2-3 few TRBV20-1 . CSAKDDTDTQYF TGCAGTGCGAAGGACGACACAGATACGCAGTATTTT
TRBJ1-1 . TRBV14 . CASRANTEAFF TGTGCCAGCAGGGCAAACACTGAAGCTTTCTTT
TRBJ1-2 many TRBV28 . CASSPARRFYGYTF TGTGCCAGCAGTCCGGCCAGGAGATTCTATGGCTACACCTTC
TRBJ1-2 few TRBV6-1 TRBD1 CASRLDRGNNYGYTF TGTGCCAGCAGGCTTGACAGGGGGAATAACTATGGCTACACCTTC
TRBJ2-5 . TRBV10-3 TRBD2 CAISAGSGVQTQYF TGTGCCATCAGTGCAGGCAGCGGGGTACAGACCCAGTACTTC
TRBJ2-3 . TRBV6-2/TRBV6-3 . CASRPTGTQRADTQYF TGTGCCAGCAGACCGACCGGGACTCAGAGGGCGGATACGCAGTATTTT
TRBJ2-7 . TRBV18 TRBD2 CASSFSGTSGALYEQYF TGTGCCAGCTCCTTTTCCGGGACTAGCGGGGCCCTTTACGAGCAGTACTTC
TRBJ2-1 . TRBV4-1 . CASSQEKRVGEQFF TGCGCCAGCAGCCAAGAGAAGAGGGTTGGTGAGCAGTTCTTC
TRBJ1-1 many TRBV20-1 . CSASRQLTEAFF TGCAGTGCTAGCAGGCAGCTCACTGAAGCTTTCTTT
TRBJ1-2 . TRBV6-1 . CASSEFPWSNYGYTF TGTGCCAGCAGTGAATTCCCCTGGTCAAACTATGGCTACACCTTC